Listed below are T cell receptor beta chains from one sample, sequenced in a study of regulatory T cells in long-lasting Graves disease. TCRdb ran MiXCR on the multiplex PCR reads and lists one entry per CDR3 protein. The sample lists under 500,000 distinct CDR3 sequences, about 20% seen once, with less than 25% in the top ten. This sample comprised peripheral blood mononuclear cells (PBMCs), obtained when the disease was refractory, from a patient treated with antithyroid drugs. The receptors shown here come from a female donor with Graves disease. The CDR3 runs from the conserved cysteine through the conserved F or W. D genes are given only for firm matches. Not every row has a clone size; where given, it reads once, few, many or a size class.

clone size: many; J gene: TRBJ2-7; V gene: TRBV7-2; CDR3 length: 14; D gene: .; CDR3 protein: CASSPEVRSYEQYF; CDR3 DNA: TGTGCCAGCAGCCCCGAGGTCCGGTCCTACGAGCAGTACTTC
clone size: few; J gene: TRBJ2-5; V gene: TRBV15; CDR3 length: 16; D gene: .; CDR3 protein: CATSRPLLGTKETQYF; CDR3 DNA: TGTGCCACCAGCAGACCCTTACTAGGAACCAAAGAGACCCAGTACTTC
clone size: .; J gene: TRBJ2-2; V gene: TRBV6-1; CDR3 length: 12; D gene: .; CDR3 protein: CASRFWSGELFF; CDR3 DNA: TGTGCCAGCAGGTTTTGGTCCGGGGAGCTGTTTTTT
clone size: many; J gene: TRBJ2-5; V gene: TRBV9; CDR3 length: 14; D gene: .; CDR3 protein: CASSSWRDGETQYF; CDR3 DNA: TGTGCCAGCAGCTCGTGGCGGGACGGGGAGACCCAGTACTTC
clone size: many; J gene: TRBJ2-2; V gene: TRBV28; CDR3 length: 15; D gene: .; CDR3 protein: CASSPDTAGYGELFF; CDR3 DNA: TGTGCCAGCAGTCCAGACACGGCGGGGTACGGGGAGCTGTTTTTT
clone size: .; J gene: TRBJ1-5; V gene: TRBV27; CDR3 length: 15; D gene: .; CDR3 protein: CASSLWGAGNQPQHF; CDR3 DNA: TGTGCCAGCAGTTTATGGGGGGCAGGCAATCAGCCCCAGCATTTT
clone size: .; J gene: TRBJ2-5; V gene: TRBV7-9; CDR3 length: 15; D gene: TRBD2; CDR3 protein: CASSLRTSGSETQYF; CDR3 DNA: TGTGCCAGCAGCTTACGGACTAGCGGGAGCGAGACCCAGTACTTC
clone size: .; J gene: TRBJ2-5; V gene: TRBV6-2/TRBV6-3; CDR3 length: 14; D gene: .; CDR3 protein: CASSLDRFQETQYF; CDR3 DNA: TGTGCCAGCAGCCTAGACAGATTCCAAGAGACCCAGTACTTC
clone size: .; J gene: TRBJ2-5; V gene: TRBV20-1; CDR3 length: 15; D gene: .; CDR3 protein: CSARDWVTLQETQYF; CDR3 DNA: TGCAGTGCTAGAGATTGGGTAACACTGCAAGAGACCCAGTACTTC
clone size: many; J gene: TRBJ1-2; V gene: TRBV12-3/TRBV12-4; CDR3 length: 13; D gene: TRBD1; CDR3 protein: CASKRQGSHGYTF; CDR3 DNA: TGTGCCAGCAAGAGACAGGGCAGCCATGGCTACACCTTC
clone size: .; J gene: TRBJ1-2; V gene: TRBV20-1; CDR3 length: 13; D gene: .; CDR3 protein: CSASVPGTYGYTF; CDR3 DNA: TGCAGTGCTAGCGTCCCTGGTACCTATGGCTACACCTTC
clone size: few; J gene: TRBJ1-5; V gene: TRBV7-2; CDR3 length: 18; D gene: .; CDR3 protein: CASSLALAGRGGNQPQHF; CDR3 DNA: TGTGCCAGCAGCTTAGCCCTTGCCGGGAGGGGAGGCAATCAGCCCCAGCATTTT
clone size: many; J gene: TRBJ1-5; V gene: TRBV16; CDR3 length: 16; D gene: .; CDR3 protein: CASSPDEGVGNQPQHF; CDR3 DNA: TGTGCCAGCAGCCCAGACGAGGGAGTTGGCAATCAGCCCCAGCATTTT
clone size: many; J gene: TRBJ2-7; V gene: TRBV6-1; CDR3 length: 13; D gene: .; CDR3 protein: CASSPLRSHEQYF; CDR3 DNA: TGTGCCAGCAGCCCCCTGCGGTCCCACGAGCAGTACTTC
clone size: few; J gene: TRBJ2-7; V gene: TRBV7-9; CDR3 length: 14; D gene: .; CDR3 protein: CASSLGDTAYEQYF; CDR3 DNA: TGTGCCAGCAGCTTGGGGGACACCGCCTACGAGCAGTACTTC
clone size: many; J gene: TRBJ1-2; V gene: TRBV3-1; CDR3 length: 14; D gene: TRBD1; CDR3 protein: CASSPRGGNYGYTF; CDR3 DNA: TGTGCCAGCAGCCCCAGGGGGGGTAACTATGGCTACACCTTC
clone size: many; J gene: TRBJ2-7; V gene: TRBV6-1; CDR3 length: 17; D gene: TRBD1; CDR3 protein: CASTPGSPGQGSYEQYF; CDR3 DNA: TGTGCCAGCACCCCTGGGTCACCGGGACAGGGATCCTACGAGCAGTACTTC
clone size: many; J gene: TRBJ2-5; V gene: TRBV28; CDR3 length: 13; D gene: .; CDR3 protein: CASSLIWSETQYF; CDR3 DNA: TGTGCCAGCAGTTTAATCTGGTCGGAGACCCAGTACTTC
clone size: .; J gene: TRBJ2-1; V gene: TRBV29-1; CDR3 length: 15; D gene: .; CDR3 protein: CSVEDPELFYNEQFF; CDR3 DNA: TGCAGCGTTGAAGATCCTGAACTATTCTACAATGAGCAGTTCTTC
clone size: few; J gene: TRBJ1-2; V gene: TRBV3-1; CDR3 length: 15; D gene: TRBD1; CDR3 protein: CASSQGQAQPYGYTF; CDR3 DNA: TGTGCCAGCAGCCAGGGACAGGCCCAGCCATATGGCTACACCTTC
clone size: many; J gene: TRBJ1-4; V gene: TRBV28; CDR3 length: 15; D gene: .; CDR3 protein: CASSFSVAGTEKLFF; CDR3 DNA: TGTGCCAGCAGTTTCTCGGTGGCTGGCACTGAAAAACTGTTTTTT
clone size: many; J gene: TRBJ2-2; V gene: TRBV6-1; CDR3 length: 14; D gene: TRBD2; CDR3 protein: CASSSGSGHGELFF; CDR3 DNA: TGTGCCAGCTCAAGCGGGAGCGGGCACGGGGAGCTGTTTTTT
clone size: .; J gene: TRBJ2-2; V gene: TRBV5-1; CDR3 length: 15; D gene: TRBD1; CDR3 protein: CASSLGGGDTGELFF; CDR3 DNA: TGCGCCAGCAGCTTGGGAGGGGGCGACACCGGGGAGCTGTTTTTT
clone size: .; J gene: TRBJ2-7; V gene: TRBV12-3/TRBV12-4; CDR3 length: 14; D gene: TRBD1; CDR3 protein: CASSLETGVNEQYF; CDR3 DNA: TGTGCCAGCAGTTTAGAGACAGGGGTAAACGAGCAGTACTTC
clone size: many; J gene: TRBJ2-5; V gene: TRBV12-5; CDR3 length: 13; D gene: .; CDR3 protein: CASAPGWQETQYF; CDR3 DNA: TGTGCTAGTGCGCCGGGCTGGCAAGAGACCCAGTACTTC
clone size: .; J gene: TRBJ1-3; V gene: TRBV6-9; CDR3 length: 14; D gene: .; CDR3 protein: CASSYQSSGNTIYF; CDR3 DNA: TGTGCCAGCAGTTACCAATCCTCTGGAAACACCATATATTTT
clone size: few; J gene: TRBJ1-4; V gene: TRBV25-1; CDR3 length: 14; D gene: .; CDR3 protein: CARAQVATNEKLFF; CDR3 DNA: TGTGCCCGAGCCCAGGTTGCAACTAATGAAAAACTGTTTTTT
clone size: many; J gene: TRBJ2-7; V gene: TRBV12-5; CDR3 length: 15; D gene: .; CDR3 protein: CASGDGRFPSYEQYF; CDR3 DNA: TGTGCTAGTGGTGACGGCAGGTTTCCCTCCTACGAGCAGTACTTC
clone size: few; J gene: TRBJ1-4; V gene: TRBV30; CDR3 length: 17; D gene: .; CDR3 protein: CAWSALQRLATNEKLFF; CDR3 DNA: TGTGCCTGGAGTGCGTTACAGCGGCTTGCAACTAATGAAAAACTGTTTTTT
clone size: few; J gene: TRBJ2-3; V gene: TRBV7-9; CDR3 length: 17; D gene: .; CDR3 protein: CASSLVSWGPSTDTQYF; CDR3 DNA: TGTGCCAGCAGCTTGGTCAGCTGGGGACCTAGCACAGATACGCAGTATTTT
clone size: .; J gene: TRBJ1-4; V gene: TRBV10-2; CDR3 length: 15; D gene: .; CDR3 protein: CASRAAGAANEKLFF; CDR3 DNA: TGCGCCAGCAGGGCCGCGGGGGCAGCTAATGAAAAACTGTTTTTT
clone size: .; J gene: TRBJ2-2; V gene: TRBV5-5; CDR3 length: 16; D gene: .; CDR3 protein: CASSLRDSANTGELFF; CDR3 DNA: TGTGCCAGCAGCTTGAGGGACTCCGCGAACACCGGGGAGCTGTTTTTT
clone size: .; J gene: TRBJ2-7; V gene: TRBV6-1; CDR3 length: 14; D gene: .; CDR3 protein: CASRRPNAIYEQYF; CDR3 DNA: TGTGCCAGCAGACGGCCTAACGCGATCTACGAGCAGTACTTC
clone size: .; J gene: TRBJ1-1; V gene: TRBV19; CDR3 length: 14; D gene: .; CDR3 protein: CASSPGLVTAEAFF; CDR3 DNA: TGTGCCAGTAGTCCTGGACTAGTGACGGCTGAAGCTTTCTTT
clone size: few; J gene: TRBJ1-1; V gene: TRBV15; CDR3 length: 15; D gene: .; CDR3 protein: CATSELGTENTEAFF; CDR3 DNA: TGTGCCACCAGCGAACTGGGAACGGAGAACACTGAAGCTTTCTTT
clone size: few; J gene: TRBJ1-1; V gene: TRBV6-1; CDR3 length: 13; D gene: .; CDR3 protein: CASSEYMNTEAFF; CDR3 DNA: TGTGCCAGCTCAGAGTACATGAACACTGAAGCTTTCTTT
clone size: .; J gene: TRBJ1-5; V gene: TRBV7-2; CDR3 length: 16; D gene: TRBD1; CDR3 protein: CASSYGGQGGNQPQHF; CDR3 DNA: TGTGCCAGCAGCTACGGCGGACAGGGAGGCAATCAGCCCCAGCATTTT
clone size: few; J gene: TRBJ1-2; V gene: TRBV18; CDR3 length: 13; D gene: .; CDR3 protein: CASSPAENYGYTF; CDR3 DNA: TGTGCCAGCTCACCTGCCGAGAACTATGGCTACACCTTC
clone size: .; J gene: TRBJ1-5; V gene: TRBV19; CDR3 length: 13; D gene: .; CDR3 protein: CASGSTRNQPQHF; CDR3 DNA: TGTGCCAGCGGCTCGACACGCAATCAGCCCCAGCATTTT
clone size: .; J gene: TRBJ2-7; V gene: TRBV3-1; CDR3 length: 13; D gene: .; CDR3 protein: CASSQVSGLEQYF; CDR3 DNA: TGTGCTAGCAGCCAAGTATCAGGGTTGGAGCAGTACTTC